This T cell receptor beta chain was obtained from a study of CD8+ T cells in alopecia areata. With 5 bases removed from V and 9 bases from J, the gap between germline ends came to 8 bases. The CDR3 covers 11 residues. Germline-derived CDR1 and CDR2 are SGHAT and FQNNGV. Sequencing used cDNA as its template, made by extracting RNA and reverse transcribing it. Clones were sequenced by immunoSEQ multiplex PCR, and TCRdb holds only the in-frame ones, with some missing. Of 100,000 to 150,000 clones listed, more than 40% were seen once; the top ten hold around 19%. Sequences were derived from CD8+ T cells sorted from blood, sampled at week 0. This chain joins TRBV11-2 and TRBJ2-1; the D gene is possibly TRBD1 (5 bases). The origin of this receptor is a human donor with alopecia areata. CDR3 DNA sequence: TGTGCCAGCAGCGGGGCAGGTGAGCAGTTCTTC. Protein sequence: CASSGAGEQFF.